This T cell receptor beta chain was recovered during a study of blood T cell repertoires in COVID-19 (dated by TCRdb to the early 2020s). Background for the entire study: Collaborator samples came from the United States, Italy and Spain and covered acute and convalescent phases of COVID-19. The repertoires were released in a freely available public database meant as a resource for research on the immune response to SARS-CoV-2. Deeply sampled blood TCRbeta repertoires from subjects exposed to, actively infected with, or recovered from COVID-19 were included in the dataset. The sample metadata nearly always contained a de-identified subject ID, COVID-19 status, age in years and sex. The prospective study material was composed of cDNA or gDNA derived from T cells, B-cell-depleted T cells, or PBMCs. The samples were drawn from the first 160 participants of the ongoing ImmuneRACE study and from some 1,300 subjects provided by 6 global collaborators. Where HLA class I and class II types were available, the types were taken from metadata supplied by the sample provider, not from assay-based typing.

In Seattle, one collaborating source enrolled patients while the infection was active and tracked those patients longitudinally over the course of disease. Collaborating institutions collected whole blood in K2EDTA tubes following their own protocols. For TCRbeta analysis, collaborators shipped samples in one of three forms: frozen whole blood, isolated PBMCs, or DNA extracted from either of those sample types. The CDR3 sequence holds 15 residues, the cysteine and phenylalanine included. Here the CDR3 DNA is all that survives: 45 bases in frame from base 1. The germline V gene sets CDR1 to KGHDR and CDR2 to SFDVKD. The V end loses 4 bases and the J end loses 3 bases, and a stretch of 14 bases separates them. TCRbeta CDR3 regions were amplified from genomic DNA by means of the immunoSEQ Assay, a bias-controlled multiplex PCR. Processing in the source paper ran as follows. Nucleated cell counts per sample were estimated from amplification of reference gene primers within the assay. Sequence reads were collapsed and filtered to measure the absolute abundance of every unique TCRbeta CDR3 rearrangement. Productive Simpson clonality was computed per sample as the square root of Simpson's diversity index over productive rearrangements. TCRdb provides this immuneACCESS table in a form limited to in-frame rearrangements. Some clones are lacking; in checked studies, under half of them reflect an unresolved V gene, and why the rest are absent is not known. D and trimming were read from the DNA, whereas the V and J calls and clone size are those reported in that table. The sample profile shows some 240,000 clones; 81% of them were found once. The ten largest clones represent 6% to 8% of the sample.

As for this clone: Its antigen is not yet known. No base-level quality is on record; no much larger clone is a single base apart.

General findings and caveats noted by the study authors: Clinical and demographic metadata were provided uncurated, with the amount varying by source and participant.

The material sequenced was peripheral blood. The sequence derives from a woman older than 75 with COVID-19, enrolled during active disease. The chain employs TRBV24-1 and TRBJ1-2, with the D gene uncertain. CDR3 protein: CATSDPIYLHYGYTF. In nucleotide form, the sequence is TGTGCCACCAGTGACCCTATATATCTCCACTATGGCTACACCTTC.